This entry concerns a single T cell receptor beta chain. Antigen unknown. The sample belongs to a study of identical twins. Unique molecular identifiers were in the cDNA, with template-switch universal primer binding. One entry per CDR3 protein results from TCRdb running MiXCR on the 5' RACE reads. The repertoire consists of 700,000 or so distinct CDR3 sequences, with under 9% occurring once and the leading ten covering about 0.98%. Study-wide results and limits: The study found excess low generation probability among twin-shared out-of-frame alpha sequences. The study reached conclusions through statistical analysis that was cross-sectional, not following the same donors. Cord blood's abundant beta clonotypes had fewer insertions, unlike memory repertoires.

The CDR3 extends over 15 amino acids. Germline loops: CDR1 SGDLS, CDR2 YYNGEE. V was pared by 0 bases and J by 5 bases, with 5 bases of the junction left unmatched. The sample also formed part of further work on yellow fever vaccine responses in identical twins.

This receptor was obtained from a woman between 18 and 29 years old in good health. The V gene is TRBV9, the J gene TRBJ2-5; TRBD2 matches 9 bases. The sample consisted of PBMCs. CDR3 sequence (DNA): TGTGCCAGCAGCGTAGAAGCGGGAGGTAGTGAGACCCAGTACTTC. It codes for CASSVEAGGSETQYF.